This T cell receptor beta chain was sequenced for a study of T cell responses to AZD1222 COVID-19 vaccine. Looking at the study overall: Second-dose schedules of about 4 or about 12 weeks were combined. The study, taken as a whole, reports: As reported, nearly half of all spike-specific TCRs target variant regions that are unmutated. Samples come after the peak T cell response, not at day 14.

The repertoire was sequenced with immunoSEQ multiplex PCR; TCRdb's copy has only in-frame clones and lacks some. The table lists more than 150,000 clones, 88% of them singletons. This CDR3 has 15 amino acids. The V end lost 5 bases, the J end lost 4 bases, and 17 bases lay between the germline ends. Germline V CDR1 and CDR2: MNHEY, SVGAGI. Turning to this clone: Its antigen is still unknown.

The sequences come from peripheral blood, collected on day 0 of AZD1222 vaccination. The genes are TRBV6-5 and TRBJ1-2, with D maybe TRBD1 (5 bases). This sequence originates from an adult in good health. The DNA of the CDR3 is TGTGCCAGCAGTCAAACGGGGAGGGGCCTCTATGGCTACACCTTC. Protein: CASSQTGRGLYGYTF.